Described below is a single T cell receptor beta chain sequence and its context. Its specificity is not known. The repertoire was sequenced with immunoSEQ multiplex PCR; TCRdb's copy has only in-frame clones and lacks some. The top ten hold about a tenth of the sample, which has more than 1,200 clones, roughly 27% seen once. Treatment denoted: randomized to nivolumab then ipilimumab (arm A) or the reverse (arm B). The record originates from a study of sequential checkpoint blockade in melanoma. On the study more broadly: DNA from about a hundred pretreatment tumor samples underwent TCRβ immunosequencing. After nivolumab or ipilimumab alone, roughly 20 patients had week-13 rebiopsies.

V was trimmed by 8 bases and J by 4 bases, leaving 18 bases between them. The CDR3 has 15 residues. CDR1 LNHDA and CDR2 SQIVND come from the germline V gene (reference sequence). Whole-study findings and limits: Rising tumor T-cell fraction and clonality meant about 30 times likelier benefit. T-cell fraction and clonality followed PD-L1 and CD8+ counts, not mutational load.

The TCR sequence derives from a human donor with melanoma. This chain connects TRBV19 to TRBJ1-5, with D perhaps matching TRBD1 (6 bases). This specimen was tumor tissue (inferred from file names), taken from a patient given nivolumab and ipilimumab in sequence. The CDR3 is CASLQGGGSNQPQHF. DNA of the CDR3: TGTGCCAGTTTACAAGGGGGGGGCTCGAATCAGCCCCAGCATTTT.